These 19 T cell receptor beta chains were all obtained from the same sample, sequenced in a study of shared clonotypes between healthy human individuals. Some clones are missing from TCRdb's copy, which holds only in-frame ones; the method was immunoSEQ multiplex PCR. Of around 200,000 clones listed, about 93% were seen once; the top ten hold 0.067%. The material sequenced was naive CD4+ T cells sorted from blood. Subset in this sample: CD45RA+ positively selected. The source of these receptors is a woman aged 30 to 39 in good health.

Written as DNA, the CDR3 is TGTGCCTGCTTGGACTTCGGAGATACGCAGTATTTT. This encodes CACLDFGDTQYF. The chain is built from TRBV30 and TRBJ2-3; D possibly corresponds to TRBD2 (5 bases). Germline values: CDR1 GTSNPN, CDR2 SVGIG (reference sequence). V dropped 6 bases and J dropped 5 bases, with 12 bases sitting between them. This CDR3 comprises 12 residues.

The chain's CDR3 is CASTQAGGPKYEQYF. CDR3 in DNA: TGTGCCAGTACCCAAGCGGGAGGGCCAAAATACGAGCAGTACTTC. V usage is TRBV19 and J usage is TRBJ2-5; 10 bases fit TRBD2. With the DNA end fitting TRBJ2-7 better, the J assignment may be wrong. Germline-derived CDR1 and CDR2 are LNHDA and SQIVND (reference sequence). The length of the CDR3 is 15 residues.

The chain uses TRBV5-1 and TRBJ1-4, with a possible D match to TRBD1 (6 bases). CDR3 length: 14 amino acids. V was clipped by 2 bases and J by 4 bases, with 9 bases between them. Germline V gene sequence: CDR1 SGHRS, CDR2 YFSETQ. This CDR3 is CASSLGGNNEKLFF. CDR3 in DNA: TGCGCCAGCAGCTTAGGGGGAAATAATGAAAAACTGTTTTTT.

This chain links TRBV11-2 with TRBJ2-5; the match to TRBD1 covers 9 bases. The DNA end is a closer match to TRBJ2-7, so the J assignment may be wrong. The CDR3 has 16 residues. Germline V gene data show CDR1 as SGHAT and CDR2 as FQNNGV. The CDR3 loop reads CASSRRRQGDSYEQYF. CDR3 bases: TGTGCCAGCAGCCGCAGGAGACAGGGGGATTCCTACGAGCAGTACTTC.

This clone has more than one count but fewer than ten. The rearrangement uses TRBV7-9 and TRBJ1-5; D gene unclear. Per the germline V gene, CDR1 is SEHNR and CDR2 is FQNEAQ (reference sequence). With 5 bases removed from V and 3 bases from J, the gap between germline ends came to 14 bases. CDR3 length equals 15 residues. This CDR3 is CASSPTAATNQPQHF. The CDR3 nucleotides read TGTGCCAGCAGCCCCACTGCGGCGACCAATCAGCCCCAGCATTTT.

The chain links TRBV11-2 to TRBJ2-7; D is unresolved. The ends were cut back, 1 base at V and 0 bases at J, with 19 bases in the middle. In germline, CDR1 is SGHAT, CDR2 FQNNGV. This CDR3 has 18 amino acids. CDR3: CASSLVAGEKGSSYEQYF. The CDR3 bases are TGTGCCAGCAGCTTAGTGGCAGGCGAGAAGGGAAGCTCCTACGAGCAGTACTTC.

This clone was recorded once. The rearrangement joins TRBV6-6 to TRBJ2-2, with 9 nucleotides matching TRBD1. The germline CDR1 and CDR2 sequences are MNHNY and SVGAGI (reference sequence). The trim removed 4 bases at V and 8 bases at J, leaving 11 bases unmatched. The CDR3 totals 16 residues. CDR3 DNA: TGTGCCAGCAGTTCCTCCGGACAGGGGAAATCGGGGGAGCTGTTTTTT. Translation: CASSSSGQGKSGELFF.

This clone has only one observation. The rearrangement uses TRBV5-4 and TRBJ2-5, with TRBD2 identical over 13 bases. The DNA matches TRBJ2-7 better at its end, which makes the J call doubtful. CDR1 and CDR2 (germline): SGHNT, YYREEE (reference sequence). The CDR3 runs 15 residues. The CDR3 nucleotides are TGTGCCAGCAGCCGGACTAGCGGGAGCTCCTACGAGCAGTACTTC. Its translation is CASSRTSGSSYEQYF.

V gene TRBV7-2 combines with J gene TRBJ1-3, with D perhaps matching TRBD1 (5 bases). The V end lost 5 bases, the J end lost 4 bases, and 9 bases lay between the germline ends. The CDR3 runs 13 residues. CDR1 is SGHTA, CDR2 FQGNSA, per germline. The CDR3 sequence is CASSRWTGNTIYF. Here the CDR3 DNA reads TGTGCCAGCAGCAGGTGGACAGGAAACACCATATATTTT.

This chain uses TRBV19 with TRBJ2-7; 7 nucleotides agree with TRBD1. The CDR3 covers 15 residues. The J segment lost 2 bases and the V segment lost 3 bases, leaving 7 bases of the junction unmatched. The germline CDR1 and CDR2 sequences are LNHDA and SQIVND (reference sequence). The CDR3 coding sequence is TGTGCCAGTAGTATCGGAACAGGGGTTACCTACGAGCAGTACTTC. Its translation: CASSIGTGVTYEQYF.

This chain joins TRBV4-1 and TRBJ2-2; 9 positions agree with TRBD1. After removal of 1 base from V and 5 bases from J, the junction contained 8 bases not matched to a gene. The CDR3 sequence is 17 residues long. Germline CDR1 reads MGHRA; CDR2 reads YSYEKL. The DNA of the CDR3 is TGCGCCAGCAGCCAAGGTCGGAACAGGGGGCGAACCGGGGAGCTGTTTTTT. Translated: CASSQGRNRGRTGELFF.

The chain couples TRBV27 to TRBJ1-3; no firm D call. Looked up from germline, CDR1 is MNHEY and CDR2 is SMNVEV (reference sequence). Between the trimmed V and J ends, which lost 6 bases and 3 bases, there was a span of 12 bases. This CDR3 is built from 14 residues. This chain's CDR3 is CASSRNDRGNTIYF. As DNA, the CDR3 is TGTGCCAGCAGCCGCAACGACCGTGGAAACACCATATATTTT.

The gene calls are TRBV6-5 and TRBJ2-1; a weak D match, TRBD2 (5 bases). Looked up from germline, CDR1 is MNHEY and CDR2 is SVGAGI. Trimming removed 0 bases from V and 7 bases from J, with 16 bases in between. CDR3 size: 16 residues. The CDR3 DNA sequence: TGTGCCAGCAGTTACTCCGCATCTAGCATTCGGAATGAGCAGTTCTTC. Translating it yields CASSYSASSIRNEQFF.

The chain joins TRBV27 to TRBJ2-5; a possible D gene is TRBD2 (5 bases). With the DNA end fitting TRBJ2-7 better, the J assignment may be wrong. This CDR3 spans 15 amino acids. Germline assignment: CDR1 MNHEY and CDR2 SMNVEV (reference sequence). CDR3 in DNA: TGTGCCAGCAGTTTGATGCCAGCGGCCTCCTACGAGCAGTACTTC. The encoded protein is CASSLMPAASYEQYF.

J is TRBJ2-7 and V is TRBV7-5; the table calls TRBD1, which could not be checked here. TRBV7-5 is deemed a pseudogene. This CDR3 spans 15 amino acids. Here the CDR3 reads CASSRLWTGGNEQYF. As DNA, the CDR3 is TGTGCCAGCAGCCGCCTTTGGACAGGGGGAAACGAGCAGTACTTC.

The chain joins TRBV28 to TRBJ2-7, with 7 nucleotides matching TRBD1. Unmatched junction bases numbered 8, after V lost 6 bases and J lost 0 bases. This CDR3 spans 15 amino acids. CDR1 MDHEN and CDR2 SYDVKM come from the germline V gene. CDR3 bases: TGTGCCAGCAGCCCAGGGGGTGTTAGCTCCTACGAGCAGTACTTC. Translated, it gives CASSPGGVSSYEQYF.

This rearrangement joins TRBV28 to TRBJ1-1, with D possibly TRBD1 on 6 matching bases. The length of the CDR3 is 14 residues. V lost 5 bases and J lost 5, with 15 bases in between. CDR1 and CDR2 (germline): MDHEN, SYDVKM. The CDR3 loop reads CASSPTGKWTEAFF. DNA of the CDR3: TGTGCCAGCAGTCCAACAGGGAAGTGGACTGAAGCTTTCTTT.

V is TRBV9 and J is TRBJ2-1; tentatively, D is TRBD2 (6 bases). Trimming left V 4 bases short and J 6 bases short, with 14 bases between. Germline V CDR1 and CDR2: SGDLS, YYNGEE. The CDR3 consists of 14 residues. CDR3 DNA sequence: TGTGCCAGCAGCTGGGACTCGTTACCCAATGAGCAGTTCTTC. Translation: CASSWDSLPNEQFF.

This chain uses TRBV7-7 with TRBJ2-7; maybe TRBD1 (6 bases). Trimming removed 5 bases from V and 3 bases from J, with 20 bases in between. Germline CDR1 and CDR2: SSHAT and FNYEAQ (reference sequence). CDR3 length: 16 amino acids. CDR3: CASSPVLGRGDYEQYF. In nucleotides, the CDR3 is TGTGCCAGCAGCCCCGTTTTGGGCAGGGGAGACTACGAGCAGTACTTC.